This T cell receptor beta chain was obtained from a study of metastatic and nonmetastatic thyroid tumors. Points from the study as a whole: Significantly higher TCR beta diversity was reportedly seen in malignant thyroid tumors than benign nodules, in blood and tumor.

Looked up from germline, CDR1 is MNHNS and CDR2 is SASEGT. The CDR3 extends over 15 amino acids. V was cut by 2 bases and J by 1 base, with 10 bases left in between. TCRdb reprocessed the PCR reads via MiXCR. This table has 84,000 or so clones, approximately 9% appearing once. Until they underwent thyroid surgery, no patient had received any treatment. This clone has just a few counts. Its antigen remains unknown. This rearrangement joins TRBV6-1 to TRBJ2-3; D is uncertain. This TCR came from a female donor with papillary thyroid cancer or a benign thyroid nodule (not recorded which). Some clones in this sample may be carry-over from other donors' samples. The specimen was blood. Here the CDR3 DNA reads TGTGCCAGCAGTGAATGGGTCACTGGCACAGATACGCAGTATTTT. This gives the protein CASSEWVTGTDTQYF.